Described below is a single T cell receptor beta chain sequence and its context. The count of this clone is one. Its antigen has not been determined. No per-base quality is available; no much larger clone lies one base away. This specimen belongs to a study of blood T cell repertoires in COVID-19 (dated by TCRdb to about 2020). General notes on the study: Samples from collaborators originated in the United States, Italy and Spain and spanned both the acute and convalescent phases of COVID-19. The material from the prospective study consisted of cDNA or gDNA derived from T cells, B-cell-depleted T cells, or PBMCs. The dataset comprised deeply sampled blood TCRbeta repertoires from subjects exposed to, actively infected with, or recovered from COVID-19. The repertoires were released in a freely available public database intended as a resource for research on the immune response to SARS-CoV-2. Samples came from the ongoing ImmuneRACE study (first 160 participants) plus 1,254 subjects from 6 global collaborators. A de-identified subject ID, COVID-19 status, age in years and sex were almost always included in the sample metadata. HLA class I and class II types, where available, came from metadata supplied by the sample provider rather than from assay-based typing. The paper's findings and limits, for the study overall: The amount of clinical and demographic metadata varied by source and participant and was provided uncurated.

TCRbeta CDR3 regions were amplified from genomic DNA using the immunoSEQ Assay, a bias-controlled multiplex PCR. The authors' analysis ran thus. Within the assay, amplification of reference gene primers was used to estimate how many nucleated cells each sample contained. To quantify the absolute abundance of each unique TCRbeta CDR3 rearrangement, sequence reads were collapsed and filtered. Productive Simpson clonality was computed per sample as the square root of Simpson's diversity index over productive rearrangements. This is the immuneACCESS table as TCRdb keeps it, with only in-frame sequences that have V and J called. A part of the clones is gone; compared with another copy, unresolved V genes explain less than half, and the rest is unexplained. That table furnishes V, J and clone size, whereas the DNA furnished D and trimming. For this sample the table gives approximately 200,000 clones, of which about 93% were detected only once. Of the sample, about 0.76% falls within the top ten clones.

Deletion took 10 bases off V and 7 bases off J, with a span of 17 bases between the germline ends. In the germline V gene, CDR1 corresponds to WSHSY and CDR2 to SAAADI. The CDR3, from cysteine to phenylalanine, totals 13 residues. Of all the DNA, just the CDR3 is kept, 39 bases in frame from base 1. At one collaborating source in Seattle, patients were enrolled during active infection and were followed longitudinally through the course of disease. Whole blood was collected in K2EDTA tubes by collaborating institutions according to the institutions' own protocols. For TCRbeta analysis, collaborators shipped samples in one of three forms: frozen whole blood, isolated PBMCs, or DNA extracted from either of those sample types.

The material sequenced was peripheral blood. The chain employs TRBV10-2 and TRBJ2-1; the D gene is not confidently resolved. The clonotype originates from a man aged 25-45 years with COVID-19, enrolled during active disease. The CDR3 sequence is CATMLPVPNEQFF. The nucleotide sequence reads as follows: TGCGCCACCATGCTCCCGGTCCCAAATGAGCAGTTCTTC.